These 22 T cell receptor beta chains share one sample of origin, sequenced in a study of human T cells and chemical hapten exposure. Each CDR3 protein is one row after TCRdb ran MiXCR on the RACE reads. The sample lists approximately 49,000 distinct CDR3 sequences, about 9% occurring once. The time point: patch test 1, 2 weeks after DPC sensitization. Stated treatment: therapeutic diphenylcyclopropenone sensitization with weekly scalp DPC. The starting material was whole blood, obtained in connection with sensitization to the hapten diphenylcyclopropenone (DPC). These receptors were taken from a woman in her forties or fifties with alopecia areata. Some clones in this sample may be carry-over from other donors' samples.

Within the sample, this clonotype is medium-sized (0.01 to 0.1%). The chain has TRBV7-9 and TRBJ1-2; 10 bases agree with TRBD1. The V gene's germline CDR1 is SEHNR and CDR2 FQNEAQ (reference sequence). The CDR3 spans 14 residues. Losses at the gene ends were 6 bases for V and 8 bases for J; bases not matched to a gene: 9. Here the CDR3 reads CASRTGTGDEGYTF. The CDR3 DNA follows: TGTGCCAGCAGGACCGGGACAGGGGATGAGGGCTACACCTTC.

In this sample, this clonotype turned up many times. The J gene is TRBJ2-5, the V gene TRBV7-9; D ambiguous. This CDR3 comprises 14 residues. V dropped 2 bases and J dropped 1 base, with 8 bases sitting between them. Germline V gene sequence: CDR1 SEHNR, CDR2 FQNEAQ (reference sequence). Here the CDR3 reads CASSLYQIQETQYF. The CDR3 region has the DNA TGTGCCAGCAGCTTATATCAGATCCAAGAGACCCAGTACTTC.

In its sample, this clonotype was seen many times. This rearrangement joins TRBV4-3 to TRBJ2-1; the match to TRBD2 covers 10 bases. The junction had 3 bases not matched to a gene; V was cut back by 0 bases and J by 4 bases. The CDR3 length is 16 residues. The germline CDR1 and CDR2 sequences are LGHNA and YSLEER. CDR3 protein: CASSQERLAGYNEQFF. In DNA, the CDR3 is TGCGCCAGCAGCCAAGAAAGACTAGCGGGTTACAATGAGCAGTTCTTC.

This clonotype occurred many times. The chain uses TRBV3-1 and TRBJ2-7; possibly TRBD1 for D (6 bases). Between the trimmed V and J ends, which lost 2 bases and 3 bases, there was a span of 23 bases. CDR1 LGHDT and CDR2 YNNKEL come from the germline V gene (reference sequence). This CDR3 region has 18 residues. CDR3 region: CASSQRRAVLRTDYEQYF. The DNA for the CDR3 is TGTGCCAGCAGCCAACGAAGGGCCGTCCTCCGGACAGACTACGAGCAGTACTTC.

This clonotype has a count of ten or more. The chain has TRBV5-1 and TRBJ2-7; unclear D gene. Looked up from germline, CDR1 is SGHRS and CDR2 is YFSETQ. The length of the CDR3 is 14 residues. Trimming took 0 bases from V and 4 from J, leaving 11 bases between them. The CDR3 coding sequence is TGCGCCAGCAGCTTGGTAGGTCGGGTGTACGAGCAGTACTTC. Protein: CASSLVGRVYEQYF.

This clonotype was counted ten times or more. The chain uses TRBV7-9 and TRBJ2-1; TRBD1 agrees at 7 bases. The germline V gene has CDR1 SEHNR and CDR2 FQNEAQ (reference sequence). V was clipped by 6 bases and J by 10 bases; unmatched bases: 6. This CDR3 contains 12 residues. The CDR3 spells CASRGQFEEQFF. CDR3 coding DNA: TGTGCCAGCAGGGGACAGTTCGAGGAGCAGTTCTTC. Combining the CDR3 with reference TRBV7-9 and TRBJ2-1 gives the whole variable domain DTGVSQNPRHKITKRGQNVTFRCDPISEHNRLYWYRQTLGQGPEFLTYFQNEAQLEKSRLLSDRFSAERPKGSFSTLEIQRTEQGDSAMYLCASRGQFEEQFFGPGTRLTVL.

The J gene is TRBJ2-2, the V gene TRBV10-2; D unresolved. In germline, CDR1 is WSHSY, CDR2 SAAADI. V lost 3 bases and J lost 7, with 0 bases in between. This CDR3 spans 10 amino acids. CDR3 nucleotide sequence: TGCGCCAGCAGTGACGGGGAGCTGTTTTTT. It translates to CASSDGELFF.

This clonotype appeared many times. V is TRBV7-6 and J is TRBJ2-3, with 16 positions matching TRBD2. Germline V CDR1 and CDR2: SGHVS, FNYEAQ. V shed 5 bases, J shed 4 bases, and the junction held 3 bases outside the gene matches. The CDR3 extends over 16 amino acids. The DNA for the CDR3 is TGTGCCAGCAGCACGGGACTAGCGGGAGGGCCAGATACGCAGTATTTT. Translation: CASSTGLAGGPDTQYF.

This clonotype has ten or more counts. This rearrangement joins TRBV12-3 or TRBV12-4 to TRBJ2-3; the D gene is possibly TRBD2 (6 bases). The CDR3 spans 19 residues. V lost 4 bases and J 4 bases, leaving 27 bases between the germline ends. The CDR3 protein is CASSWSSLLSTGASDTQYF. Written as DNA, the CDR3 is TGTGCCAGCAGTTGGTCGTCGTTGTTATCGACGGGAGCGTCAGATACGCAGTATTTT.

The rearrangement joins TRBV7-2 to TRBJ2-5, with 9 bases that match TRBD1. The CDR3 length is 14 residues. Germline-derived CDR1 and CDR2 are SGHTA and FQGNSA. Trimming at V came to 5 bases and at J to 3 bases, leaving 4 bases not matched to a gene. The CDR3 DNA reads as TGTGCCAGCAGCCGGGACAGGGCGGAAGAGACCCAGTACTTC. It translates to CASSRDRAEETQYF.

This clonotype has at least ten counts. V gene TRBV7-2 combines with J gene TRBJ2-2; tentatively, D is TRBD1 (5 bases). The CDR3 is 16 amino acids. Germline V gene data show CDR1 as SGHTA and CDR2 as FQGNSA. V was pared by 7 bases and J by 6 bases, with 21 bases between. The CDR3 loop reads CASTRPAGARSGELFF. In DNA, the CDR3 is TGTGCCAGCACCCGCCCGGCTGGGGCTAGATCCGGGGAGCTGTTTTTT.

This clonotype is labeled medium-sized. The chain employs TRBV20-1 and TRBJ2-1, with 11 positions matching TRBD2. The CDR3 is 14 amino acids. The germline CDR1 and CDR2 sequences are DFQATT and SNEGSKA (reference sequence). V trimming: 3 bases; J trimming: 6 bases; junction bases outside the gene matches: 4. The CDR3 sequence is CSARVAGGVNEQFF. DNA for the CDR3: TGCAGTGCTAGGGTAGCGGGAGGGGTCAATGAGCAGTTCTTC.

This clonotype was observed at least ten times. The CDR3 sequence is CASSRRAASGASDTQYF. Written as DNA, the CDR3 is TGTGCCAGCAGCCGACGTGCGGCTAGCGGGGCTTCAGATACGCAGTATTTT. The rearrangement uses TRBV7-8 and TRBJ2-3; 9 bases align to TRBD2. The CDR3 covers 17 residues. Germline CDR1 reads SGHVS; CDR2 reads FQNEAQ. Unmatched junction bases numbered 13, after V lost 5 bases and J lost 4 bases.

This clonotype has ten or more counts. This chain joins TRBV14 and TRBJ2-7; no firm D call. V was clipped by 5 bases and J by 6 bases, with 11 bases between them. The CDR3 runs to 12 residues. Per germline, CDR1 SGHDN and CDR2 FVKESK. The CDR3 bases are TGTGCCAGCAGCGTCCTAGGGCCCGAGCAGTACTTC. This sequence encodes CASSVLGPEQYF. Full variable domain (missing parts from reference TRBV14 and TRBJ2-7): EAGVTQFPSHSVIEKGQTVTLRCDPISGHDNLYWYRRVMGKEIKFLLHFVKESKQDESGMPNNRFLAERTGGTYSTLKVQPAELEDSGVYFCASSVLGPEQYFGPGTRLTVT.

This clonotype was observed many times. CDR3 sequence: CSARPMTGSYEQYF. The CDR3 bases are TGCAGTGCTAGACCTATGACAGGCTCCTACGAGCAGTACTTC. The chain carries TRBV20-1 and TRBJ2-7; possible D gene TRBD1, 6 bases. V lost 2 bases, J lost 0 bases, and 11 bases lay in between. This CDR3 contains 14 residues. The V gene's germline CDR1 is DFQATT and CDR2 SNEGSKA (reference sequence).

This clonotype was counted many times. The chain uses TRBV30 and TRBJ2-7, with no clear D. V lost 4 bases to trimming and J lost 4 bases, with 14 bases between them. CDR1 and CDR2 (germline): GTSNPN, SVGIG (reference sequence). CDR3 length equals 13 residues. The CDR3 DNA follows: TGTGCCTGGAACCCAATGAACGGGTACGAGCAGTACTTC. Translating it yields CAWNPMNGYEQYF.

CDR3: CASSPIIGARESDSPLHF. The CDR3 region has the DNA TGTGCCAGCTCACCAATCATCGGGGCCCGAGAGTCTGATTCACCCCTCCACTTT. The gene calls are TRBV18 and TRBJ1-6, with D tentatively TRBD1 (5 bases). The length of the CDR3 is 18 residues. CDR1 and CDR2 from the germline V gene are KGHSH and LQKENI. V gave up 2 bases and J gave up 8 bases, with 22 bases separating them.

This chain uses TRBV29-1 with TRBJ1-2; unclear D gene. The germline V and J ends were trimmed by 2 bases and 5 bases, with 12 bases remaining between them. CDR3 length: 13 amino acids. The germline V gene encodes CDR1 SQVTM and CDR2 ANQGSEA. The CDR3 sequence: CSVENPELYGYTF. The CDR3 DNA reads as TGCAGCGTTGAAAATCCGGAATTGTATGGCTACACCTTC.

The genes are TRBV7-2 and TRBJ2-1; D ambiguous. The CDR3 has 12 amino acids. Trimming cost V 3 bases and J 5 bases, with 5 bases left between them. Germline loops: CDR1 SGHTA, CDR2 FQGNSA. CDR3 coding DNA: TGTGCCAGCAGCTTTCTAAACAATGAGCAGTTCTTC. It yields the protein CASSFLNNEQFF.

This rearrangement joins TRBV7-9 to TRBJ2-3; a weak D match, TRBD1 (7 bases). Germline V CDR1 and CDR2: SEHNR, FQNEAQ (reference sequence). The CDR3 has 15 residues. Trimming took 5 bases from V and 0 from J, leaving 12 bases between them. For the CDR3, the DNA is TGTGCCAGCAGCCGGCGGGGACAGAGCACAGATACGCAGTATTTT. Translating gives CASSRRGQSTDTQYF.

This clonotype was counted many times. The chain couples TRBV5-6 to TRBJ2-1, with D unclear. In germline, CDR1 is SGHDT, CDR2 YYEEEE. V lost 4 bases and J 6 bases, leaving 11 bases between the germline ends. The CDR3 has 13 residues. The CDR3 DNA reads TGTGCCAGCAGCCTTGCCCCGGCCAATGAGCAGTTCTTC. Amino acid sequence: CASSLAPANEQFF.

The rearrangement links TRBV15 to TRBJ2-1; 7 positions agree with TRBD1. CDR3 length equals 16 residues. The J segment lost 9 bases and the V segment lost 0 bases, leaving 11 bases of the junction unmatched. Germline lookup yields CDR1 LNHNV and CDR2 YYDKDF (reference sequence). CDR3 in DNA: TGTGCCACCAGCAGAGATTTGGCAGGGGGTCTGAGTGAGCAGTTCTTC. The encoded protein is CATSRDLAGGLSEQFF.